This is a list of T cell receptor beta chains from one sample in a study of T-cell memory formation after mild COVID-19. TCRdb passed the 5' RACE reads through MiXCR, listing each CDR3 protein once. The sample lists under 450,000 distinct CDR3 sequences; approximately 15% were seen once. Sample: PBMCs or a T cell subset sorted from them (not recorded which). The receptors derive from a man between 18 and 29 years old who had mild COVID-19 (a few samples of this study predate the infection). Cell type and time point are not known. Both conserved end residues are part of each CDR3. Each record gives: clone size, D gene, J gene, V gene, CDR3 protein, CDR3 DNA. D genes are given only for firm matches. Size is stated for part of the rows, as once, few or many counts, or as a class when the clone is expanded.

size: few
D: TRBD2
J: TRBJ2-3
V: TRBV20-1
CDR3: CSAIAGGDTQYF
DNA: TGCAGTGCTATAGCGGGGGGAGATACGCAGTATTTT

size: few
D: -
J: TRBJ2-2
V: TRBV23-1
CDR3: CASSLVMSNTGELFF
DNA: TGCGCCAGCAGTCTTGTAATGTCGAACACCGGGGAGCTGTTTTTT

size: once
D: TRBD2
J: TRBJ2-1
V: TRBV5-1
CDR3: CASSLGGRDEQFF
DNA: TGCGCCAGCAGCTTGGGGGGGAGGGATGAGCAGTTCTTC

size: -
D: TRBD1
J: TRBJ2-5
V: TRBV5-1
CDR3: CASSSQDRVGKETQYF
DNA: TGCGCCAGCAGCTCCCAAGACAGGGTCGGGAAGGAGACCCAGTACTTC

size: -
D: TRBD2
J: TRBJ2-1
V: TRBV7-3
CDR3: CASSALAGGLNEQFF
DNA: TGTGCCAGCAGCGCATTAGCGGGGGGGCTAAATGAGCAGTTCTTC

size: -
D: -
J: TRBJ2-2
V: TRBV5-4
CDR3: CASSLEATRNTGELFF
DNA: TGTGCCAGCAGCTTGGAGGCTACCCGCAACACCGGGGAGCTGTTTTTT

size: -
D: -
J: TRBJ1-2
V: TRBV29-1
CDR3: CSAKFGESGYGYTF
DNA: TGCAGCGCAAAGTTTGGGGAGTCAGGCTATGGCTACACCTTC

size: many
D: TRBD2
J: TRBJ2-1
V: TRBV7-2
CDR3: CASSLATQAGGGEQFF
DNA: TGTGCCAGCAGCTTAGCGACGCAAGCGGGGGGGGGTGAGCAGTTCTTC

size: few
D: TRBD1
J: TRBJ1-5
V: TRBV6-5
CDR3: CASSFRQGGNQPQHF
DNA: TGTGCCAGCAGTTTCCGACAGGGGGGCAATCAGCCCCAGCATTTT

size: many
D: TRBD2
J: TRBJ2-1
V: TRBV4-3
CDR3: CASSQVRLSGGPHRNEQFF
DNA: TGCGCCAGCAGCCAAGTTCGACTAAGCGGGGGGCCCCACCGAAATGAGCAGTTCTTC

size: many
D: -
J: TRBJ2-3
V: TRBV7-2
CDR3: CASSPGGRGGTDTQYF
DNA: TGTGCCAGCAGCCCAGGCGGTCGCGGGGGCACAGATACGCAGTATTTT

size: few
D: TRBD2
J: TRBJ2-2
V: TRBV9
CDR3: CASSVGLERWSGELFF
DNA: TGTGCCAGCAGCGTCGGACTAGAAAGGTGGTCCGGGGAGCTGTTTTTT

size: few
D: -
J: TRBJ1-3
V: TRBV30
CDR3: CAWDRQALGNTIYF
DNA: TGTGCCTGGGACAGACAGGCTCTAGGAAACACCATATATTTT

size: few
D: -
J: TRBJ1-2
V: TRBV6-6
CDR3: CASSFQGSYTF
DNA: TGTGCCAGCAGTTTCCAGGGAAGCTACACCTTC

size: -
D: TRBD1
J: TRBJ1-5
V: TRBV7-2
CDR3: CASSRDRGYEQPQHF
DNA: TGTGCCAGCAGCCGGGACAGGGGATACGAACAGCCCCAGCATTTT

size: -
D: -
J: TRBJ1-1
V: TRBV11-2
CDR3: CASSLGLLNTEAFF
DNA: TGTGCCAGCAGCTTAGGACTCCTGAACACTGAAGCTTTCTTT

size: -
D: -
J: TRBJ1-3
V: TRBV6-2/TRBV6-3
CDR3: CASSRQHSGNTIYF
DNA: TGTGCCAGCAGCCGACAGCACTCTGGAAACACCATATATTTT

size: many
D: -
J: TRBJ2-5
V: TRBV29-1
CDR3: CSVEDYPGEETQYF
DNA: TGCAGCGTTGAAGATTATCCAGGGGAAGAGACCCAGTACTTC

size: -
D: -
J: TRBJ1-1
V: TRBV7-9
CDR3: CASSQNTGSEAEAFF
DNA: TGTGCCAGCAGCCAGAACACAGGGTCTGAGGCTGAAGCTTTCTTT

size: many
D: TRBD1
J: TRBJ1-6
V: TRBV2
CDR3: CASSDKGAGDLWADSPLHF
DNA: TGTGCCAGCAGTGATAAGGGGGCAGGGGATTTGTGGGCAGATTCACCCCTCCACTTT

size: -
D: TRBD1
J: TRBJ2-3
V: TRBV4-3
CDR3: CASSQVTGGLADTQYF
DNA: TGCGCCAGCAGCCAAGTTACAGGGGGCTTAGCAGATACGCAGTATTTT

size: many
D: -
J: TRBJ2-3
V: TRBV9
CDR3: CASSYGTPDTQYF
DNA: TGTGCCAGCAGCTACGGGACACCAGATACGCAGTATTTT

size: -
D: TRBD2
J: TRBJ2-5
V: TRBV20-1
CDR3: CSALGGWETQYF
DNA: TGCAGTGCTTTGGGGGGGTGGGAGACCCAGTACTTC

size: few
D: -
J: TRBJ2-7
V: TRBV10-2
CDR3: CASMPTALEQYF
DNA: TGCGCCAGCATGCCGACCGCTTTGGAGCAGTACTTC

size: few
D: TRBD2
J: TRBJ2-1
V: TRBV29-1
CDR3: CSVGTSGGAAEQFF
DNA: TGCAGCGTTGGGACTAGCGGGGGGGCCGCTGAGCAGTTCTTC

size: few
D: -
J: TRBJ1-5
V: TRBV20-1
CDR3: CSASRVNSNQPQHF
DNA: TGCAGTGCTAGTAGGGTGAATAGCAATCAGCCCCAGCATTTT

size: -
D: -
J: TRBJ1-5
V: TRBV24-1
CDR3: CATSDRAYQPQHF
DNA: TGTGCCACCAGTGACCGCGCCTATCAGCCCCAGCATTTT

size: -
D: TRBD2
J: TRBJ2-2
V: TRBV29-1
CDR3: CSVEIAGGTLGELFF
DNA: TGCAGCGTTGAAATAGCGGGGGGGACACTCGGGGAGCTGTTTTTT

size: -
D: TRBD1
J: TRBJ1-1
V: TRBV20-1
CDR3: CSAPGQENTEAFF
DNA: TGCAGTGCCCCAGGACAGGAGAACACTGAAGCTTTCTTT

size: few
D: TRBD1
J: TRBJ2-7
V: TRBV2
CDR3: CASSGDSNYEQYF
DNA: TGTGCCAGCAGTGGGGACAGTAACTACGAGCAGTACTTC

size: -
D: -
J: TRBJ2-4
V: TRBV4-1
CDR3: CASSQVTPNIQYF
DNA: TGCGCCAGCAGCCAAGTTACTCCGAACATTCAGTACTTC

size: -
D: TRBD2
J: TRBJ2-1
V: TRBV7-3
CDR3: CASSLLAGGHNEQFF
DNA: TGTGCCAGCAGCCTACTAGCGGGGGGGCACAATGAGCAGTTCTTC

size: many
D: TRBD2
J: TRBJ2-1
V: TRBV7-2
CDR3: CASSRTSGSNEQFF
DNA: TGTGCCAGCAGCCGGACTAGCGGGAGTAATGAGCAGTTCTTC

size: -
D: -
J: TRBJ1-1
V: TRBV6-2/TRBV6-3
CDR3: CASSHGVMNTEAFF
DNA: TGTGCCAGCAGCCACGGAGTTATGAACACTGAAGCTTTCTTT

size: few
D: -
J: TRBJ1-2
V: TRBV5-1
CDR3: CASSHTGARDFGYTF
DNA: TGCGCCAGCAGCCACACCGGAGCCCGGGACTTTGGCTACACCTTC

size: few
D: -
J: TRBJ2-3
V: TRBV7-3
CDR3: CASSLGVAGSTDTQYF
DNA: TGTGCCAGCAGCTTAGGGGTCGCCGGGAGCACAGATACGCAGTATTTT

size: -
D: -
J: TRBJ1-5
V: TRBV7-2
CDR3: CASSWSSGSNQPQHF
DNA: TGTGCCAGCAGCTGGAGCAGTGGGAGCAATCAGCCCCAGCATTTT

size: many
D: -
J: TRBJ2-1
V: TRBV6-5
CDR3: CASTSGRGSYNEQFF
DNA: TGTGCCAGCACCTCGGGACGGGGTTCCTACAATGAGCAGTTCTTC

size: many
D: -
J: TRBJ1-6
V: TRBV7-9
CDR3: CAIPWGAGGNSPLHF
DNA: TGTGCCATCCCCTGGGGGGCAGGAGGAAATTCACCCCTCCACTTT

size: -
D: -
J: TRBJ2-1
V: TRBV11-2
CDR3: CASSLTGNGLNEQFF
DNA: TGTGCCAGCAGTCTCACAGGGAACGGGCTCAATGAGCAGTTCTTC

size: -
D: TRBD1
J: TRBJ1-4
V: TRBV4-1
CDR3: CASSQGRTGAVEKLFF
DNA: TGCGCCAGCAGCCAAGGGAGGACAGGGGCAGTTGAAAAACTGTTTTTT

size: -
D: -
J: TRBJ2-1
V: TRBV6-5
CDR3: CASSYFGTPNEQFF
DNA: TGTGCCAGCAGTTATTTCGGGACCCCCAATGAGCAGTTCTTC

size: -
D: TRBD2
J: TRBJ2-1
V: TRBV6-1
CDR3: CASSGRRELGLAGGRAEQFF
DNA: TGTGCCAGCAGTGGGCGGCGTGAGTTAGGACTAGCGGGGGGTCGGGCTGAGCAGTTCTTC

size: -
D: TRBD1
J: TRBJ1-6
V: TRBV19
CDR3: CASSKGPGTADSPLHF
DNA: TGTGCCAGTAGTAAAGGCCCAGGGACAGCCGATTCACCCCTCCACTTT

size: few
D: TRBD1
J: TRBJ1-2
V: TRBV3-1
CDR3: CASSQGQQARYTF
DNA: TGTGCCAGCAGCCAGGGACAGCAAGCCCGCTACACCTTC

size: many
D: -
J: TRBJ2-7
V: TRBV12-3/TRBV12-4
CDR3: CASTTQGRSYEQYF
DNA: TGTGCCAGCACCACACAGGGAAGGTCCTACGAGCAGTACTTC

size: few
D: -
J: TRBJ2-5
V: TRBV11-2
CDR3: CASSWGVQETQYF
DNA: TGTGCCAGCAGCTGGGGGGTCCAAGAGACCCAGTACTTC

size: many
D: TRBD1
J: TRBJ2-7
V: TRBV12-3/TRBV12-4
CDR3: CASSLDRGEQYF
DNA: TGTGCCAGCAGTTTAGACAGGGGCGAGCAGTACTTC

size: -
D: -
J: TRBJ2-1
V: TRBV9
CDR3: CASSPPRGSYNEQFF
DNA: TGTGCCAGCAGCCCACCAAGGGGCTCCTACAATGAGCAGTTCTTC

size: many
D: -
J: TRBJ2-2
V: TRBV7-7
CDR3: CASSQKQTHDAGELFF
DNA: TGTGCTAGCAGCCAAAAGCAGACCCACGACGCCGGGGAGCTGTTTTTT

size: few
D: TRBD2
J: TRBJ2-2
V: TRBV4-1
CDR3: CASRWTSGGTGELFF
DNA: TGCGCCAGCAGGTGGACTAGCGGGGGCACCGGGGAGCTGTTTTTT

size: -
D: TRBD2
J: TRBJ2-3
V: TRBV7-2
CDR3: CASRRGVSTDTQYF
DNA: TGTGCCAGCAGACGGGGGGTGAGCACAGATACGCAGTATTTT

size: many
D: -
J: TRBJ2-5
V: TRBV18
CDR3: CASSPIDQGRETQYF
DNA: TGTGCCAGCTCACCGATCGATCAGGGTCGGGAGACCCAGTACTTC

size: few
D: TRBD1
J: TRBJ1-5
V: TRBV6-6
CDR3: CASRRDRESNQPQHF
DNA: TGTGCCAGCAGGCGGGACAGGGAAAGCAATCAGCCCCAGCATTTT